This T cell receptor (beta chain) was identified during a study of post-analysis software for immune sequencing data. Study at large: Multiple sclerosis in the patients followed relapsing-remitting, secondary progressive and progressive-relapsing courses. Study-level points and caveats: About 5 TRBV segments (TRBV5-6, TRBV5-1 and TRBV20-1 among them) occurred more frequently in patients than in controls. By F measure, samples from a shared preparation batch strongly co-clustered. People with multiple sclerosis had a significantly lower normalized Chao1 diversity than controls did.

V lost 2 bases, J lost 2 bases, and 2 bases stayed unmatched. CDR1 KGHDR and CDR2 SFDVKD come from the germline V gene. There are 16 residues in the CDR3. A remark on this clonotype: Antigen: not known.

TCR beta cDNA libraries had unique molecular identifiers. Input amounts of 1 to 10 million T cells were used. These gave 500,000 or so cDNA molecules, so each molecule approximated one T cell. TCRdb recomputed calls from the PCR reads with MiXCR, one row per CDR3 protein. This table holds 650,000 to 900,000 distinct CDR3 sequences, 46% found once. The chain has TRBV24-1 and TRBJ2-7; 13 nucleotides align to TRBD2. This TCR came from a girl aged 10 to 17 with multiple sclerosis. Material: blood. The CDR3 DNA follows: TGTGCCACCAGTGATTCAGGGACTAGCGGGACCTACGAGCAGTACTTC. This translates into CATSDSGTSGTYEQYF.